This entry lists 17 T cell receptor beta chains sequenced from one sample in a study of T cell clones after liver transplantation. TCRdb keeps only in-frame clones here, not all; method: immunoSEQ multiplex PCR. The sample shows 75,000 to 100,000 clones, 80% to 85% of them seen only once. The material sequenced was CD4+ T cells from blood, taken around 42 months after liver transplant. These TCRs come from a human patient who received a liver transplant. Some T cells may have originated in the graft donor.

This clone was observed a few times. V and J are TRBV2 and TRBJ2-5; possible D gene TRBD1, 6 bases. This CDR3 is 15 amino acids long. V was clipped by 4 bases and J by 5 bases, with 17 bases between them. In germline, CDR1 is SNHLY, CDR2 FYNNEI. CDR3 protein: CASSGRQDLSETQYF. CDR3 nucleotides: TGTGCCAGCAGTGGTAGACAGGACCTTAGCGAGACCCAGTACTTC.

This clone was detected once. V and J are TRBV5-1 and TRBJ2-3, with D tentatively TRBD1 (5 bases). Trimming took off 1 base at V and 2 bases at J, with 11 bases between the two ends. The CDR3 has 15 amino acids. Germline CDR1 is SGHRS and CDR2 is YFSETQ. The CDR3 region has the DNA TGCGCCAGCAGCTTGTTTGAGGACACCACAGATACGCAGTATTTT. Translation gives CASSLFEDTTDTQYF.

The rearrangement links TRBV5-1 to TRBJ2-1; 11 bases are a match to TRBD2. V shed 4 bases, J shed 1 base, and the junction held 4 bases outside the gene matches. CDR1 and CDR2 (germline): SGHRS, YFSETQ. The CDR3 totals 16 residues. The CDR3: CASSLSGRGSYNEQFF. The CDR3 region has the DNA TGCGCCAGCAGCCTTAGCGGGAGGGGGTCCTACAATGAGCAGTTCTTC.

The chain employs TRBV7-8 and TRBJ1-4; maybe TRBD1 (5 bases). The CDR3 is 17 amino acids. The germline V gene encodes CDR1 SGHVS and CDR2 FQNEAQ. With 0 bases removed from V and 1 base from J, the gap between germline ends came to 12 bases. As DNA, the CDR3 is TGTGCCAGCAGCTTAGCTAGGGGCGGGGGAACTAATGAAAAACTGTTTTTT. This sequence encodes CASSLARGGGTNEKLFF.

This clone came up once. V is TRBV4-2 and J is TRBJ1-1; maybe TRBD1 (5 bases). The V gene lost 6 bases and the J gene lost 0 bases, with 14 bases spanning the gap. The CDR3 length is 15 residues. Germline V gives CDR1 LGHNA, CDR2 YNFKEQ. The CDR3 DNA follows: TGTGCCAGCAGAGGGGTTGGTTTCATGAACACTGAAGCTTTCTTT. It encodes CASRGVGFMNTEAFF.

This chain connects TRBV2 to TRBJ1-5; D may be TRBD1 (6 bases). This CDR3 has 15 residues. Per germline, CDR1 SNHLY and CDR2 FYNNEI. Trimming left V 0 bases short and J 6 bases short, with 12 bases between. The CDR3 DNA follows: TGTGCCAGCAGTGAAGCGCTGGGGGGCGGTCAGCCCCAGCATTTT. Translation: CASSEALGGGQPQHF.

J is TRBJ2-7 and V is TRBV30; D is perhaps TRBD1 or TRBD2 (5 bases each). CDR3 length: 14 amino acids. V was clipped by 0 bases and J by 2 bases, with 11 bases between them. Per the germline V gene, CDR1 is GTSNPN and CDR2 is SVGIG (reference sequence). The CDR3 DNA sequence: TGTGCCTGGAGTGTTGGGGGAAGTACCTACGAGCAGTACTTC. Its translation is CAWSVGGSTYEQYF.

This sequence joins TRBV18 and TRBJ2-5; no clear D. Germline V gene lookup returns CDR1 KGHSH and CDR2 LQKENI. This CDR3 has 13 residues. V shed 4 bases and J shed 2 bases, with 8 bases lying between them. The chain's CDR3 is CASSLLGQETQYF. CDR3 sequence (DNA): TGTGCCAGCTCACTACTTGGACAAGAGACCCAGTACTTC.

The chain couples TRBV7-9 to TRBJ1-5; D is undetermined. The CDR3 length is 15 residues. V was clipped by 2 bases and J by 6 bases, with 14 bases between them. The V gene's germline CDR1 is SEHNR and CDR2 FQNEAQ (reference sequence). DNA for the CDR3: TGTGCCAGCAGCTTAACTGGGAGACTGGGTCAGCCCCAGCATTTT. Amino acids: CASSLTGRLGQPQHF.

This chain connects TRBV5-6 to TRBJ2-5; D not resolved. This CDR3 contains 13 residues. V lost 0 bases to trimming and J lost 5 bases, with 8 bases between them. Germline CDR1 and CDR2: SGHDT and YYEEEE. CDR3 sequence: CASSLAERETQYF. The CDR3 coding sequence is TGTGCCAGCAGCTTGGCCGAAAGGGAGACCCAGTACTTC.

The chain links TRBV6-5 to TRBJ2-7; 11 bases line up with TRBD2. CDR3 length: 15 amino acids. Germline V lookup: CDR1 MNHEY, CDR2 SVGAGI. The junction had 4 bases not matched to a gene; V was cut back by 5 bases and J by 1 base. The CDR3 spells CASSATSGGSYEQYF. The DNA of the CDR3 is TGTGCCAGCAGTGCCACTAGCGGGGGATCCTACGAGCAGTACTTC.

The CDR3 DNA reads as TGCGCCAGCGCTGTTCCGGGACAGGGAAGGGATGAGCAGTTCTTC. Residues: CASAVPGQGRDEQFF. The genes are TRBV5-1 and TRBJ2-1; TRBD1 matches at 9 bases. The junction had 13 bases not matched to a gene; V was cut back by 7 bases and J by 8 bases. CDR1 is SGHRS and CDR2 is YFSETQ in the germline V gene. This CDR3 has 15 amino acids.

This chain links TRBV28 with TRBJ2-3; 7 bases map to TRBD1. V was pared by 6 bases and J by 2 bases, with 14 bases of the junction left unmatched. The CDR3 runs 17 residues. Per germline, CDR1 MDHEN and CDR2 SYDVKM. DNA of the CDR3: TGTGCCAGCAGCCTAACAACCACAGGGGCCGACACAGATACGCAGTATTTT. This gives the protein CASSLTTTGADTDTQYF.

The V gene is TRBV5-1, the J gene TRBJ2-7; 10 bases agree with TRBD2. CDR1 is SGHRS, CDR2 YFSETQ, per germline. This CDR3 contains 15 residues. The V and J ends lost 1 base and 6 bases, in that order; junction bases with no gene match: 7. CDR3 residues: CASSLKIAGGSEQYF. The CDR3 nucleotides are TGCGCCAGCAGCTTGAAGATAGCGGGAGGATCCGAGCAGTACTTC.

The chain employs TRBV5-4 and TRBJ1-2; 11 nucleotides align to TRBD1. The CDR3 spans 16 residues. Germline trimming cut 5 bases from V and 4 bases from J; bases unmatched to any gene: 10. Germline CDR1 SGHNT, CDR2 YYREEE (reference sequence). The CDR3 reads CASSPRTGGAGYGYTF. The CDR3 nucleotides are TGTGCCAGCAGTCCTAGGACAGGGGGCGCTGGCTATGGCTACACCTTC.

The V gene is TRBV7-2, the J gene TRBJ1-2; the D is unclear. Germline CDR1 SGHTA, CDR2 FQGNSA. The CDR3 has 13 amino acids. Trimming stripped 5 bases from V and 8 bases from J, with 15 bases between. CDR3 residues: CASSITPDDGYTF. DNA of the CDR3: TGTGCCAGCAGCATAACCCCCGACGACGGCTACACCTTC.

V usage is TRBV5-1 and J usage is TRBJ2-1; D is uncertain. The ends were cut back, 2 bases at V and 8 bases at J, with 8 bases in the middle. Germline V gives CDR1 SGHRS, CDR2 YFSETQ. This CDR3 comprises 12 residues. The CDR3 nucleotides are TGCGCCAGCAGCTTTGAAATCGATGAGCAGTTCTTC. Its translation: CASSFEIDEQFF. Supplemented by reference TRBV5-1 and TRBJ2-1, the full variable domain reads KAGVTQTPRYLIKTRGQQVTLSCSPISGHRSVSWYQQTPGQGLQFLFEYFSETQRNKGNFPGRFSGRQFSNSRSEMNVSTLELGDSALYLCASSFEIDEQFFGPGTRLTVL.